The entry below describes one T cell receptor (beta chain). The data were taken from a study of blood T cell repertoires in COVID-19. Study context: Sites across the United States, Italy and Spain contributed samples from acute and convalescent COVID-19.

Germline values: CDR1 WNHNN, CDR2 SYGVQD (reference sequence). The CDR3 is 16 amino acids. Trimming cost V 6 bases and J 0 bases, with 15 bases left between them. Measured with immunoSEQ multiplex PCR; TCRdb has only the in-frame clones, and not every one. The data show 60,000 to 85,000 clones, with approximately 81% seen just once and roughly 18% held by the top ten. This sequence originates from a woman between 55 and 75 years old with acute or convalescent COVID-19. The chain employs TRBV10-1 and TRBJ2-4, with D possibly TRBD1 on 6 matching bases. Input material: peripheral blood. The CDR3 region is CASSHRDFLAKNIQYF. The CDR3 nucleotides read TGCGCCAGCAGCCACAGGGATTTCTTAGCCAAAAACATTCAGTACTTC.